Presented here are 10 T cell receptor beta chains from one specimen sequenced in a study of vaccination and CD4 T cells after COVID-19. Antigens of these TCRs are unknown. With the Oncomine TCR Beta short-read assay, DNA from cultured CD4+ T cells was sequenced. TCRdb itself ran the PCR reads through MiXCR, one entry per CDR3 protein. Of 7,500 or so distinct CDR3 sequences in the sample, around 43% were seen once. Treatment noted: roughly ten-day PBMC culture with coronavirus spike peptide pools or control peptides (ViraFEST assay). During the years 2011-2018, before the COVID-19 pandemic, the unexposed donor's CD4+ T cells were collected. The sequencing sample was made of CD4+ T cells from blood, cultured in vitro. All receptors derive from a human donor in good health.

This sequence joins TRBV20-1 and TRBJ2-7, with D possibly matching TRBD2 (6 bases). CDR1 is DFQATT and CDR2 is SNEGSKA in the germline V gene (reference sequence). The CDR3 extends over 15 amino acids. The V end was cut by 1 base, the J end by 0 bases, with 13 bases between. CDR3 nucleotides: TGCAGTGCTAGAGGCGGGCGACTAGGCTCCTACGAGCAGTACTTC. Protein: CSARGGRLGSYEQYF.

The genes are TRBV29-1 and TRBJ2-1; 9 bases align to TRBD1. The CDR3 contains 12 residues. CDR1 SQVTM and CDR2 ANQGSEA come from the germline V gene. J was trimmed by 8 bases and V by 7 bases; bases with no gene match: 6. This CDR3 reads CSGGQGIYEQFF. CDR3 sequence (DNA): TGCAGCGGCGGACAGGGGATCTATGAGCAGTTCTTC.

V and J are TRBV7-2 and TRBJ2-7; no clear D gene. The CDR3 runs 13 residues. CDR1 is SGHTA and CDR2 is FQGNSA in the germline V gene. Trimming removed 7 bases at V and 2 bases at J, with 12 bases between. The CDR3 region is CASNPLIPYEQYF. The DNA of the CDR3 is TGTGCCAGCAACCCACTTATTCCCTACGAGCAGTACTTC.

The chain links TRBV20-1 to TRBJ2-1; 13 nucleotides align to TRBD2. Germline V gene data show CDR1 as DFQATT and CDR2 as SNEGSKA (reference sequence). The CDR3 spans 15 residues. J was trimmed by 7 bases and V by 3 bases; bases with no gene match: 6. CDR3 sequence reads: CSASRLAGGLNEQFF. CDR3 sequence (DNA): TGCAGTGCTAGCAGACTAGCGGGGGGCTTGAATGAGCAGTTCTTC.

CDR3 DNA sequence: TGTGCCAGCAGCTTTGTTGCCAGGGGTGGAACCTACGAGCAGTACTTC. Translation: CASSFVARGGTYEQYF. The rearrangement joins TRBV7-8 to TRBJ2-7; D is possibly TRBD1 (6 bases). Per germline, CDR1 SGHVS and CDR2 FQNEAQ. Trimming stripped 3 bases from V and 2 bases from J, with 17 bases between. The length of the CDR3 is 16 residues.

The V call is TRBV6-1, the J call TRBJ2-2; D remains ambiguous. CDR1 and CDR2 (germline): MNHNS, SASEGT. Trimming removed 5 bases at V and 2 bases at J, with 12 bases between. The CDR3 covers 15 residues. DNA for the CDR3: TGTGCCAGCAGTCAAGACACCTTAAACACCGGGGAGCTGTTTTTT. This gives the protein CASSQDTLNTGELFF.

The CDR3 DNA follows: TGTGCCAGTAGTACGGGGTTTCCGGGGCAGCCCCAGCATTTT. Residues: CASSTGFPGQPQHF. The chain employs TRBV19 and TRBJ1-5; D ambiguous. V was shortened by 4 bases and J by 7 bases, with 14 bases between the two germline ends. CDR3 size: 14 residues. Germline V gives CDR1 LNHDA, CDR2 SQIVND (reference sequence).

The sample holds one count of this clonotype. A read error may produce the germline difference seen at one junction end. The chain employs TRBV20-1 and TRBJ2-1, with TRBD2 identical over 8 bases. The CDR3 spans 14 residues. Germline CDR1 is DFQATT and CDR2 is SNEGSKA (reference sequence). CDR3 sequence reads: CSARPTSAYNERFF. Here the CDR3 DNA reads TGCAGTGCTAGGCCGACTAGCGCGTACAATGAGCGGTTCTTC.

The V and J genes are TRBV5-1 and TRBJ1-2, with 7 bases matching TRBD1. The CDR3 is 13 amino acids. V trimming: 7 bases; J trimming: 0 bases; junction bases outside the gene matches: 3. The germline V gene encodes CDR1 SGHRS and CDR2 YFSETQ. CDR3 sequence reads: CASGQGANYGYTF. The CDR3 DNA reads as TGCGCCAGCGGCCAGGGGGCTAACTATGGCTACACCTTC.

The gene calls are TRBV24-1 and TRBJ2-5; 8 bases align to TRBD1. This CDR3 is 15 amino acids long. Per the germline V gene, CDR1 is KGHDR and CDR2 is SFDVKD. V trimming: 3 bases; J trimming: 5 bases; junction bases outside the gene matches: 7. DNA for the CDR3: TGTGCCACCAGTGATCCGACAGGGGTGGTGGAGACCCAGTACTTC. Its protein product is CATSDPTGVVETQYF.